The table lists the clone carrying this T cell receptor (beta chain) with many counts. Its antigen is currently unknown. The data stem from a study of T cells in Graves' hyperthyroidism and ophthalmopathy. Study results and limitations: Ophthalmopathy, as predicted by the model, came a median around 6.7 months after the prediction.

Authors of the study amplified TCR beta CDR3 regions from RNA transcripts. When the TCR CDR3 underwent first-round RT-PCR, the HTBI primer set was used. TCRdb ran MiXCR on the multiplex PCR reads and lists one entry per CDR3 protein. Counted here are some 440,000 distinct CDR3 sequences, roughly 14% occurring once; the ten biggest clones make up almost 8%. Graves' hyperthyroidism qualified as stable when ophthalmopathy did not progress within 18 months. Those patients with uncontrolled infection, other autoimmune disease, pregnancy or lactation were excluded. V lost 4 bases and J lost 1; bases outside the gene matches: 6. The length of the CDR3 is 15 residues. Germline CDR1 and CDR2: SGHRS and YFSETQ.

The chain couples TRBV5-1 to TRBJ2-3, with 7 nucleotides matching TRBD2. Sequencing was performed on blood. The source is a young woman with Graves' hyperthyroidism. CDR3 DNA sequence: TGCGCCAGCAGCCCCGGGGACTACCGCACAGATACGCAGTATTTT. Translated: CASSPGDYRTDTQYF.